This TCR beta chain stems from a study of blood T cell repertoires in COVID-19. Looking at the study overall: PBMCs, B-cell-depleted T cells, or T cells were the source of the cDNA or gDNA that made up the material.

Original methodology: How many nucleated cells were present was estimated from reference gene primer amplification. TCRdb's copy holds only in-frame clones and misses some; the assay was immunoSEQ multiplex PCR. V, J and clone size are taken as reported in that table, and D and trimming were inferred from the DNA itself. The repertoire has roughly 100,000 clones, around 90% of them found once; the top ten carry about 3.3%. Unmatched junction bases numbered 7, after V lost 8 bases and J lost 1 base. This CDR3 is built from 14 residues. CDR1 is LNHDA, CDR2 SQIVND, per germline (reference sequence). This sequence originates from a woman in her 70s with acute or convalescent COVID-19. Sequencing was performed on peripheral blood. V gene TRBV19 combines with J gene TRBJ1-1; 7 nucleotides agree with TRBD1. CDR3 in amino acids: CASRRQGSNTEAFF. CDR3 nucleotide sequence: TGTGCCAGTCGCCGACAGGGTTCGAACACTGAAGCTTTCTTT.